This TCR beta chain was sequenced in a study of regulatory T cells in long-lasting Graves disease. This clonotype has a count of ten or more. Germline-derived CDR1 and CDR2 are GTSNPN and SVGIG (reference sequence). The CDR3 has 15 amino acids. The V end lost 4 bases, the J end lost 0 bases, and 12 bases lay between the germline ends. Described time point: newly diagnosed GD, antithyroid drugs for less than 3 months. With RNA extracted from PBMCs as input, the TCR library was made. Building the TCR beta libraries relied on iRepertoire HTBI primers, and CDR3 regions underwent Arm-PCR. A single record per CDR3 protein comes from TCRdb applying MiXCR to the multiplex PCR reads. The sample contains around 420,000 distinct CDR3 sequences, around a sixth of which appear only once.

The sequences come from peripheral blood mononuclear cells (PBMCs), collected at new diagnosis, from a patient treated with antithyroid drugs. The chain combines TRBV30 with TRBJ1-4, with D perhaps TRBD1 (5 bases). The TCR originated in a female donor with Graves disease. CDR3 DNA sequence: TGTGCCTGGACCTCTGAGACAGCAACTAATGAAAAACTGTTTTTT. It translates to CAWTSETATNEKLFF.